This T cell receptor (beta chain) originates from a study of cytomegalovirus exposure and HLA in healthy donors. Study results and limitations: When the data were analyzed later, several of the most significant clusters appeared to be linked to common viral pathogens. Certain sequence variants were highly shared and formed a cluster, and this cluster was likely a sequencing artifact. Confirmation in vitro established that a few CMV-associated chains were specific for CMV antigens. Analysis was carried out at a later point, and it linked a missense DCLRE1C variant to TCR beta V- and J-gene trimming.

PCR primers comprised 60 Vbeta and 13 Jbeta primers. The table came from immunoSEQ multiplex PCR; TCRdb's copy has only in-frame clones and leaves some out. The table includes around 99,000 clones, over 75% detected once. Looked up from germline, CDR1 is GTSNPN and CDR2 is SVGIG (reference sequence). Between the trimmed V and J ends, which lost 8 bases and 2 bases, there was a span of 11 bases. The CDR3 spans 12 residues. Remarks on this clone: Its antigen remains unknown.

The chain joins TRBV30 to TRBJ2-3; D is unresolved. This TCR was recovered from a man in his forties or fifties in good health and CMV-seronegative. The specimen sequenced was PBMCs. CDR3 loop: CASAMTTDTQYF. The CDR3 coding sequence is TGTGCCAGCGCCATGACCACAGATACGCAGTATTTT.